These T cell receptor beta chains were read from a single sample in a study of OX40 agonist ivuxolimab in advanced cancers. TCRdb keeps only in-frame clones here, not all; method: immunoSEQ multiplex PCR. There are 15,000 to 20,000 clones in the sample; over 75% occur only once, and 9% to 15% lies in the top ten. Material: CD4+ or CD8+ T cells sorted from blood, obtained in a trial of the OX40 agonist ivuxolimab. The receptors were sampled from an adult with an advanced solid tumor such as melanoma, head and neck, liver or kidney cancer. Both conserved end residues are part of each CDR3. Fields, in order: J gene, clone size, D gene, CDR3 length, V gene, CDR3 DNA, CDR3 protein. D genes are given only for firm matches. Size is stated for part of the rows, as once, few or many counts, or as a class when the clone is expanded.

J: TRBJ2-7
size: medium-sized
D: .
length: 15
V: TRBV4-2
DNA: TGTGCCAGCAGCCCCCAAAGTACAGGGTCCTACGAGCAGTACTTC
CDR3: CASSPQSTGSYEQYF

J: TRBJ2-7
size: .
D: TRBD1
length: 15
V: TRBV5-6
DNA: TGTGCCAGCAGCTTAACAGGGGCCTTAATCTACGAGCAGTACTTC
CDR3: CASSLTGALIYEQYF

J: TRBJ1-3
size: few
D: TRBD1
length: 16
V: TRBV7-9
DNA: TGTGCCAGCAGCTCGGGGGACAGCGCCTCTGGAAACACCATATATTTT
CDR3: CASSSGDSASGNTIYF

J: TRBJ1-4
size: once
D: TRBD1
length: 12
V: TRBV27
DNA: TGTGCCAGCGGACAGGGCTACGAAAAACTGTTTTTT
CDR3: CASGQGYEKLFF

J: TRBJ2-7
size: .
D: .
length: 15
V: TRBV27
DNA: TGTGCCAGCAGTTTTAGGGACACCCGATCCTACGAGCAGTACTTC
CDR3: CASSFRDTRSYEQYF

J: TRBJ2-2
size: .
D: .
length: 12
V: TRBV6-5
DNA: TGTGCCAGCAGTTACCCCTTAGGGGAGCTGTTTTTT
CDR3: CASSYPLGELFF

J: TRBJ1-1
size: .
D: .
length: 12
V: TRBV9
DNA: TGTGCCAGCGGTACGGGGGCCACTGAAGCTTTCTTT
CDR3: CASGTGATEAFF

J: TRBJ2-1
size: .
D: TRBD1
length: 11
V: TRBV5-4
DNA: TGTGCCAGCAGCTCAAGACAGGGACAGTTCTTC
CDR3: CASSSRQGQFF

J: TRBJ1-2
size: .
D: .
length: 10
V: TRBV10-2
DNA: TGCGCCACCTGGGGGAATGGCTACACCTTC
CDR3: CATWGNGYTF

J: TRBJ2-3
size: .
D: TRBD2
length: 15
V: TRBV6-1
DNA: TGTGCCAGCAGTGTTACTAGCGGAGGCCCAGATACGCAGTATTTT
CDR3: CASSVTSGGPDTQYF

J: TRBJ1-3
size: .
D: .
length: 16
V: TRBV7-9
DNA: TGTGCCAGCAGCTTGGGGGGGTATTTGGCTGGAAACACCATATATTTT
CDR3: CASSLGGYLAGNTIYF